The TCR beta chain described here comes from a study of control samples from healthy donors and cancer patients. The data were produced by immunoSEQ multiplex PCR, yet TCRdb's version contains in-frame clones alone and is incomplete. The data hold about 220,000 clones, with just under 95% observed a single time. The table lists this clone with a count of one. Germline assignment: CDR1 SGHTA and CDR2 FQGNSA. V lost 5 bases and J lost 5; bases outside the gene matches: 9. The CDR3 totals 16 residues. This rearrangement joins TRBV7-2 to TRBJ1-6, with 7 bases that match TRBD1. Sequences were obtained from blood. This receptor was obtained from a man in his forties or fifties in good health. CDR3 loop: CASSLRDRSDNSPLHF. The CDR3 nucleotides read TGTGCCAGCAGCCTCCGGGACAGATCAGATAATTCACCCCTCCACTTT.